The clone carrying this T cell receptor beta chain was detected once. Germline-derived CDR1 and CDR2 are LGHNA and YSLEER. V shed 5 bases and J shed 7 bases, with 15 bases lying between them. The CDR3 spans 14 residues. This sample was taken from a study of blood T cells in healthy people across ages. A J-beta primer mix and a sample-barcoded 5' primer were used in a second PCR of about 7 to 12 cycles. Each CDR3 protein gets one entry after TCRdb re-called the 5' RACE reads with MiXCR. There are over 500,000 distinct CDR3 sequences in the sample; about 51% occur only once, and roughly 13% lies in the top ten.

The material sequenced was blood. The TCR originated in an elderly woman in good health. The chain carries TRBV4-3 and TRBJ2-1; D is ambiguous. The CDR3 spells CASSRRWYANEQFF. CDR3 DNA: TGCGCCAGCAGCAGGCGATGGTACGCGAATGAGCAGTTCTTC.